This TCR beta chain was captured by sequencing in a study of monozygotic twins with inflammatory bowel disease. The CDR3 sequence is 16 residues long. Germline-derived CDR1 and CDR2 are SGHRS and YFSETQ. Using the 5' RACE reads, TCRdb records one entry per CDR3 protein without DNA. This listing includes 300,000 to 400,000 distinct CDR3 sequences. Specimen: blood. J is TRBJ2-2 and V is TRBV5-1; the TCRdb call, TRBD2, lacks DNA for checking. The clonotype was recovered from a human donor with ulcerative colitis or Crohn's disease, or a healthy co-twin of an affected twin (not recorded which). CDR3 sequence: CASSSAQGKAAGELFF.